This T cell receptor (beta chain) was obtained from a study of cytotoxic CD8 clonotypes in ibrutinib-treated CLL. General study results and limits: Clonality rose at ibrutinib response, held steady in sustained remission, and fell toward baseline at progression. Collection times varied between progressing and sustained-remission patients. Shared public clonotypes were rare, and on treatment they either got smaller or stayed the same.

CDR1 and CDR2 (germline): SGHNT, YENEEA. The CDR3 is 13 residues long. V shed 5 bases, J shed 3 bases, and the junction held 1 base outside the gene matches. Libraries were prepared by immunoSEQ multiplex PCR; TCRdb keeps only in-frame clonotypes and omits some of them. This table has over 100,000 clones, roughly 85% appearing once. In regard to this clone: Its specificity is not known.

V gene TRBV11-3 combines with J gene TRBJ2-3, with TRBD1 matching 8 bases. The clonotype originates from a human donor with chronic lymphocytic leukemia. The sample here was PBMCs, taken after 24 months of ibrutinib treatment. CDR3 sequence reads: CASSDRGTDTQYF. The CDR3 coding sequence is TGTGCCAGCAGCGACAGGGGTACAGATACGCAGTATTTT.